These 8 T cell receptor beta chains were all obtained from the same sample, sequenced in a study of blood T cells in healthy people across ages. For the second PCR, which ran for roughly 6 to 12 cycles, a sample-barcoded 5' primer and a J-beta primer mix were used. Via MiXCR, TCRdb re-called the 5' RACE reads, giving one row per CDR3 protein. Found here are about 840,000 distinct CDR3 sequences, approximately 32% of them singletons; the top ten hold roughly a tenth. The same data also contributed to another study, on T cells of mothers and their children.

Material: blood. The source of these receptors is a woman aged 40 to 50 in good health.

The rearrangement joins TRBV7-3 to TRBJ1-2; the D is unclear. The V end was cut by 3 bases, the J end by 5 bases, with 13 bases between. This CDR3 is 14 amino acids long. Germline CDR1 SGHTA, CDR2 FQGTGA. CDR3 nucleotide sequence: TGTGCCAGCAGCTTCGGGCGGATTGATTATGGCTACACCTTC. It yields the protein CASSFGRIDYGYTF.

The chain employs TRBV12-3 or TRBV12-4 and TRBJ2-1, with D unresolved. The CDR3 runs to 14 residues. With 6 bases removed from V and 1 base from J, the gap between germline ends came to 10 bases. DNA for the CDR3: TGTGCCAGCAGGCCGAATCTTTCCTACAATGAGCAGTTCTTC. Translated, it gives CASRPNLSYNEQFF.

This clonotype has a handful of counts. A much bigger clone sits one base away, suggesting this may be a read error. The chain is built from TRBV5-1 and TRBJ1-2; TRBD1 is a possible D gene (5 bases). The CDR3 has 14 residues. Germline values: CDR1 SGHRS, CDR2 YFSETQ. Trimming left V 3 bases short and J 3 bases short, with 12 bases between. CDR3: CASSCTPGDYGYTF. As DNA, the CDR3 is TGCGCCAGCAGCTGCACTCCGGGGGACTATGGCTACACCTTC.

Many counts were recorded for this clonotype. J is TRBJ1-1 and V is TRBV11-1; possible D gene TRBD1, 5 bases. This CDR3 is 15 amino acids long. CDR1 and CDR2 from the germline V gene are SGHAT and FQDESV (reference sequence). V lost 5 bases and J 0 bases, leaving 13 bases between the germline ends. In nucleotides, the CDR3 is TGTGCCAGCAGCGGACCCGGGGCTTTGAACACTGAAGCTTTCTTT. Amino acid sequence: CASSGPGALNTEAFF.

Ten or more counts support this clonotype. The chain couples TRBV7-2 to TRBJ2-4; TRBD2 matches 9 bases. The J segment lost 0 bases and the V segment lost 1 base, leaving 4 bases of the junction unmatched. This CDR3 spans 17 amino acids. Looked up from germline, CDR1 is SGHTA and CDR2 is FQGNSA. CDR3 in amino acids: CASSLGGLAPAKNIQYF. Written as DNA, the CDR3 is TGTGCCAGCAGCTTAGGGGGACTAGCCCCAGCCAAAAACATTCAGTACTTC.

This chain uses TRBV5-1 with TRBJ1-2; perhaps TRBD1 as D (5 bases). CDR1 and CDR2 from the germline V gene are SGHRS and YFSETQ. Trimming pared 0 bases from V and 4 bases from J, leaving 10 bases between. CDR3 size: 14 residues. CDR3: CASSLETESYGYTF. The CDR3 nucleotides are TGCGCCAGCAGCTTGGAGACAGAGTCCTATGGCTACACCTTC.

The rearrangement joins TRBV5-6 to TRBJ1-2, with D possibly matching TRBD1 (5 bases). Trimming pared 4 bases from V and 2 bases from J, leaving 9 bases between. This CDR3 is built from 13 residues. CDR1 is SGHDT and CDR2 is YYEEEE in the germline V gene. The CDR3 reads CASSATVNYGYTF. The CDR3 region has the DNA TGTGCCAGCAGCGCGACAGTGAACTATGGCTACACCTTC.

The chain carries TRBV7-2 and TRBJ2-1; 7 positions agree with TRBD2. This CDR3 spans 12 amino acids. The V gene's germline CDR1 is SGHTA and CDR2 FQGNSA. Germline trimming cut 3 bases from V and 10 bases from J; bases unmatched to any gene: 3. The CDR3 sequence: CASSFLSGEQFF. CDR3 bases: TGTGCCAGCAGCTTTCTTAGCGGGGAGCAGTTCTTC. Drawing the rest from reference TRBV7-2 and TRBJ2-1, the complete variable domain is GAGVSQSPSNKVTEKGKDVELRCDPISGHTALYWYRQSLGQGLEFLIYFQGNSAPDKSGLPSDRFSAERTGGSVSTLTIQRTQQEDSAVYLCASSFLSGEQFFGPGTRLTVL.